The 13 T cell receptor beta chains in this list originate from one sample, sequenced in a study of blood T cell repertoires in COVID-19. Libraries were prepared by immunoSEQ multiplex PCR; TCRdb keeps only in-frame clonotypes and omits some of them. Of some 270,000 clones listed, under 90% were seen once; the top ten hold 2% to 2.5%. The specimen was peripheral blood. These receptors all come from a man aged 45-65 years with acute or convalescent COVID-19.

This chain connects TRBV12-3 or TRBV12-4 to TRBJ1-6; D unresolved. The CDR3 totals 13 residues. Trimming left V 7 bases short and J 7 bases short, with 11 bases between. CDR3 amino acids: CASNEGGNSPLHF. The CDR3 bases are TGTGCCAGCAACGAGGGTGGGAATTCACCCCTCCACTTT.

This chain uses TRBV7-3 with TRBJ1-1; 9 bases are a match to TRBD1. V shed 5 bases and J 4 bases; nucleotides not matched to a gene: 5. CDR3 length equals 14 residues. CDR1 SGHTA and CDR2 FQGTGA come from the germline V gene. This CDR3 reads CASSLGQGPTEAFF. In nucleotides, the CDR3 is TGTGCCAGCAGCCTCGGACAGGGGCCCACTGAAGCTTTCTTT.

The chain couples TRBV12-3 or TRBV12-4 to TRBJ1-2; D is unclear. The V gene lost 6 bases and the J gene lost 8 bases, with 13 bases spanning the gap. The CDR3 totals 12 residues. The chain's CDR3 is CASRSTRRGYTF. The DNA of the CDR3 is TGTGCCAGCAGATCCACTAGGAGGGGCTACACCTTC.

This rearrangement joins TRBV28 to TRBJ1-2; the match to TRBD1 covers 11 bases. V gave up 8 bases and J gave up 5 bases; unmatched junction bases: 1. This CDR3 spans 12 amino acids. CDR1 is MDHEN and CDR2 is SYDVKM in the germline V gene. CDR3 bases: TGTGCCAGCGGACAGGGGGCGTATGGCTACACCTTC. Protein sequence: CASGQGAYGYTF.

The rearrangement uses TRBV29-1 and TRBJ1-2, with a tentative D call TRBD1 (5 bases). The V end was cut by 7 bases, the J end by 4 bases, with 10 bases between. The CDR3 length is 11 residues. From germline, CDR1 is SQVTM and CDR2 ANQGSEA. The CDR3 reads CSALQAYGYTF. CDR3 bases: TGCAGCGCTTTACAGGCCTATGGCTACACCTTC.

The CDR3: CASSLMGGTGNTIYF. The DNA of the CDR3 is TGTGCCAGCAGCTTGATGGGGGGGACTGGAAACACCATATATTTT. V and J are TRBV5-6 and TRBJ1-3, with D possibly being TRBD1 (5 bases). The CDR3 loop spans 15 amino acids. The germline V gene encodes CDR1 SGHDT and CDR2 YYEEEE. V lost 1 base and J lost 2, with 10 bases in between.

Remarks on this clone: Other DNA sequences from this sample encode an identical CDR3 as well. The gene calls are TRBV11-2 and TRBJ1-5; D is perhaps TRBD1 (5 bases). The germline V gene has CDR1 SGHAT and CDR2 FQNNGV. The V end lost 1 base, the J end lost 3 bases, and 10 bases lay between the germline ends. CDR3 length: 15 residues. As DNA, the CDR3 is TGTGCCAGCAGCTTAGGGGGGAGGGCCAATCAGCCCCAGCATTTT. Translated: CASSLGGRANQPQHF.

The CDR3 DNA reads as TGTGCCAGCGGAGAGTTCTCCTACGAGCAGTACTTC. It specifies CASGEFSYEQYF. This sequence joins TRBV7-9 and TRBJ2-7; D is uncertain. The length of the CDR3 is 12 residues. V was clipped by 8 bases and J by 0 bases, with 8 bases between them. From germline, CDR1 is SEHNR and CDR2 FQNEAQ (reference sequence).

The chain links TRBV5-1 to TRBJ2-7; TRBD1 matches 7 bases. V lost 6 bases to trimming and J lost 3 bases; unmatched junction nucleotides: 6. Per germline, CDR1 SGHRS and CDR2 YFSETQ. The CDR3 spans 13 residues. The CDR3 nucleotides are TGCGCCAGCACCGGGGACAGCCGCTACGAGCAGTACTTC. Residues: CASTGDSRYEQYF.

The chain is built from TRBV5-1 and TRBJ1-1; 7 nucleotides align to TRBD1. CDR3 length equals 15 residues. Germline CDR1 and CDR2: SGHRS and YFSETQ. Trimming removed 2 bases from V and 0 bases from J; junction bases left unmatched: 4. DNA of the CDR3: TGCGCCAGCAGCTTCCCAGGGGGGTTGAACACTGAAGCTTTCTTT. This sequence encodes CASSFPGGLNTEAFF.

The chain carries TRBV5-1 and TRBJ1-4, with 11 bases identical to TRBD1. V gave up 3 bases and J gave up 7 bases; unmatched junction bases: 5. The CDR3 spans 15 residues. From germline, CDR1 is SGHRS and CDR2 YFSETQ. The CDR3 protein is CASSSTGTGGEKLFF. The CDR3, as DNA: TGCGCCAGCAGCTCCACCGGGACAGGGGGTGAAAAACTGTTTTTT.

This clone has just one count. The chain combines TRBV29-1 with TRBJ2-1, with 7 bases matching TRBD2. Germline V gene lookup returns CDR1 SQVTM and CDR2 ANQGSEA. The CDR3 has 12 residues. V gave up 8 bases and J gave up 4 bases; unmatched junction bases: 5. CDR3 region: CSSGGVYNEQFF. For the CDR3, the DNA is TGCAGCAGTGGGGGGGTTTACAATGAGCAGTTCTTC.

Only one count was recorded for this clone. The genes are TRBV4-2 and TRBJ1-1; a weak D match, TRBD1 (5 bases). Germline V gene lookup returns CDR1 LGHNA and CDR2 YNFKEQ. The CDR3 is 17 residues long. Trimming pared 4 bases from V and 0 bases from J, leaving 18 bases between. The CDR3 nucleotides are TGTGCCAGCAGCCCTGCTGGGCCGGGGGGGGTGAACACTGAAGCTTTCTTT. Translating it yields CASSPAGPGGVNTEAFF.